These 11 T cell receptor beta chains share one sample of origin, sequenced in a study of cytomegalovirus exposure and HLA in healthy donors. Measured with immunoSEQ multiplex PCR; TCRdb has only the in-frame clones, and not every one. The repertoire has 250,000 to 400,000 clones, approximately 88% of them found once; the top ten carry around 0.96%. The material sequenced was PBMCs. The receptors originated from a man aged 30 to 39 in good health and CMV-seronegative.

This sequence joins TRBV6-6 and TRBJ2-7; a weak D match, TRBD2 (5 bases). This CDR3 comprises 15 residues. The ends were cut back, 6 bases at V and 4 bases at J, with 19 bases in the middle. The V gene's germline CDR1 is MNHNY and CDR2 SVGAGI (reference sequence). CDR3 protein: CASRHDGRASYEQYF. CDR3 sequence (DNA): TGTGCCAGCAGACACGACGGGCGGGCGTCTTACGAGCAGTACTTC.

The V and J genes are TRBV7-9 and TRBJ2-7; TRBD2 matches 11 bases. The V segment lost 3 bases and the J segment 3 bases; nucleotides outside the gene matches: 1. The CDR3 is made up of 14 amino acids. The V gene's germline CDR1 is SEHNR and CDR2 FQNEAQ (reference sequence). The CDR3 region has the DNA TGTGCCAGCAGCTTGACTAGCGGGGTCTACGAGCAGTACTTC. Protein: CASSLTSGVYEQYF.

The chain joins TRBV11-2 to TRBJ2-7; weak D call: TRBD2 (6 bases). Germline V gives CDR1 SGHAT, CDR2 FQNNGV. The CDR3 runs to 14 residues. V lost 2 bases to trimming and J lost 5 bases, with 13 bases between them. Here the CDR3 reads CASSLRQGGNEQYF. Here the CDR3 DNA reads TGTGCCAGCAGCTTACGGCAGGGCGGGAACGAGCAGTACTTC.

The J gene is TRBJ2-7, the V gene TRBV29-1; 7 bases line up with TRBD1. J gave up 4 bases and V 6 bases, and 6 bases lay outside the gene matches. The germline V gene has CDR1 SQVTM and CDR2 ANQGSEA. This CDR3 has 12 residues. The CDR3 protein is CSVGQEPYEQYF. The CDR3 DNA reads TGCAGCGTCGGACAGGAACCTTACGAGCAGTACTTC.

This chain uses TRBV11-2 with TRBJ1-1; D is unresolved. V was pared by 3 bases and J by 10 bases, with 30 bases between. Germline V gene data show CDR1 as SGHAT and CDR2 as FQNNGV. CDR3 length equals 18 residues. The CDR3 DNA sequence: TGTGCCAGCAGCTTCCCGGCCGAGACGGGTTCACTGAAGTTTCGAGCTTTCTTT. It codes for CASSFPAETGSLKFRAFF.

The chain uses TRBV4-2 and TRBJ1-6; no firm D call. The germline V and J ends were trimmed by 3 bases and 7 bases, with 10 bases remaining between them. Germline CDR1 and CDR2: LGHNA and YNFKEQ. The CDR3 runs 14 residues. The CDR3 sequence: CASSHESFNSPLHF. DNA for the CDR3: TGTGCCAGCAGCCATGAGAGCTTCAATTCACCCCTCCACTTT.

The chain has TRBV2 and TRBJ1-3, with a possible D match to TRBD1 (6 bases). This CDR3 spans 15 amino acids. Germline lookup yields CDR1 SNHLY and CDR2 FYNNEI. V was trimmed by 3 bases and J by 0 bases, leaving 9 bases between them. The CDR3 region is CASSDDRTSGNTIYF. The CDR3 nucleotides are TGTGCCAGCAGTGATGACAGGACCTCTGGAAACACCATATATTTT. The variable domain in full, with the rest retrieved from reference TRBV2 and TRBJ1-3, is EPEVTQTPSHQVTQMGQEVILRCVPISNHLYFYWYRQILGQKVEFLVSFYNNEISEKSEIFDDQFSVERPDGSNFTLKIRSTKLEDSAMYFCASSDDRTSGNTIYFGEGSWLTVV.

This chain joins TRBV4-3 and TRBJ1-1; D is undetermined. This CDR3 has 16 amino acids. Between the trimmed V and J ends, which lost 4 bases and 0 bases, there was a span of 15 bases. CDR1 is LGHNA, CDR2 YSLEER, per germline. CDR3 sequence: CASSLNDREMNTEAFF. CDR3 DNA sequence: TGCGCCAGCAGCCTTAATGACCGGGAGATGAACACTGAAGCTTTCTTT.

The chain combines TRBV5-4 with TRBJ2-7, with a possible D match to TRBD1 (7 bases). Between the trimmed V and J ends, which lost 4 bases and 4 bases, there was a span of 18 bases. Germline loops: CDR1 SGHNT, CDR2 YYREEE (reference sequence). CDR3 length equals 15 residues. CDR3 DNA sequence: TGTGCCAGCAGCGTCAGGACAGGTGGGGGGTACGAGCAGTACTTC. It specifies CASSVRTGGGYEQYF.

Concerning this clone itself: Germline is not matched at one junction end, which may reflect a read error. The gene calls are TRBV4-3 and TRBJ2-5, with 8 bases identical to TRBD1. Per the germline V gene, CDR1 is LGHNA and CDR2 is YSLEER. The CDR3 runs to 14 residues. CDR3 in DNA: TGCGCCAGCAGCCAAGATCCAAACAGGGGGACCCGGTACTTC. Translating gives CASSQDPNRGTRYF.

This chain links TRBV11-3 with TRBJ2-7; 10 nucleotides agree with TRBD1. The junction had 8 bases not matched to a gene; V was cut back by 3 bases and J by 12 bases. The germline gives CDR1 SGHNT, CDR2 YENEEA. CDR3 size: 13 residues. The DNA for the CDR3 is TGTGCCAGCAGCTTGGCCGGGACAGGGGTTCCGTACTTC. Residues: CASSLAGTGVPYF. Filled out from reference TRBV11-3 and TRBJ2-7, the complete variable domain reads EAGVVQSPRYKIIEKKQPVAFWCNPISGHNTLYWYLQNLGQGPELLIRYENEEAVDDSQLPKDRFSAERLKGVDSTLKIQPAELGDSAVYLCASSLAGTGVPYFGPGTRLTVT.